These 31 T cell receptor beta chains came from one sample sequenced in a study of neurological immune-mediated disorders. TCRdb used MiXCR to reprocess the 5' RACE reads, holding one entry per CDR3 protein. Among about 53,000 distinct CDR3 sequences listed, 7.5% to 9.5% were seen once. Time point of the sample: longitudinal time-point 3. Specimen: PBMCs. The receptor source for this set is a woman between 40 and 55 years old in good health.

This rearrangement joins TRBV7-2 to TRBJ1-2, with a tentative D call TRBD1 (5 bases). This CDR3 is built from 14 residues. Trimming pared 6 bases from V and 3 bases from J, leaving 14 bases between. Germline values: CDR1 SGHTA, CDR2 FQGNSA. The CDR3 loop is CASRLARVDYGYTF. Here the CDR3 DNA reads TGTGCCAGCAGACTTGCCAGGGTAGACTATGGCTACACCTTC.

This clonotype was observed many times. The J gene is TRBJ1-2, the V gene TRBV12-3 or TRBV12-4, with D unresolved. V was shortened by 5 bases and J by 4 bases, with 11 bases between the two germline ends. This CDR3 has 13 residues. The CDR3 sequence: CASSPDGLYGYTF. CDR3 DNA: TGTGCCAGCAGTCCTGACGGGCTCTATGGCTACACCTTC.

Ten or more counts support this clonotype. The chain joins TRBV21-1 to TRBJ2-5; TRBD2, the table's D call, was not compared with the DNA. TRBV21-1 is a pseudogene. CDR3 length equals 16 residues. Here the CDR3 DNA reads TGTGCCAGCAGCAACAACGCGGGAGGGGGACAAGAGACCCAGTACTTC. It translates to CASSNNAGGGQETQYF.

This clonotype was seen ten or more times. The chain has TRBV5-1 and TRBJ2-2; 7 nucleotides align to TRBD1. Germline V gene lookup returns CDR1 SGHRS and CDR2 YFSETQ. The length of the CDR3 is 15 residues. With V trimmed by 4 bases and J by 1 base, 4 bases remained unmatched. CDR3 sequence reads: CASSPTGVNTGELFF. For the CDR3, the DNA is TGCGCCAGCAGCCCTACAGGGGTGAACACCGGGGAGCTGTTTTTT.

In this sample, this clonotype turned up many times. J is TRBJ2-2 and V is TRBV5-1; no clear D gene. The CDR3 sequence is 15 residues long. The V gene lost 4 bases and the J gene lost 5 bases, with 15 bases spanning the gap. Germline V gene sequence: CDR1 SGHRS, CDR2 YFSETQ. In nucleotides, the CDR3 is TGCGCCAGCAGCCTCCCCGGCAGCGAGACCGGGGAGCTGTTTTTT. It specifies CASSLPGSETGELFF.

This clonotype appeared many times. This chain connects TRBV6-5 to TRBJ1-5, with a weak D call TRBD1 (6 bases). CDR1 is MNHEY and CDR2 is SVGAGI in the germline V gene. Trimming removed 6 bases at V and 2 bases at J, with 11 bases between. The CDR3 spans 14 residues. CDR3 loop: CASSWGGGNQPQHF. CDR3 bases: TGTGCCAGCAGCTGGGGGGGCGGCAATCAGCCCCAGCATTTT.

Only a few counts were recorded for this clonotype. This chain connects TRBV6-2 or TRBV6-3 to TRBJ2-7; 13 nucleotides align to TRBD2. V was clipped by 5 bases and J by 3 bases; unmatched bases: 13. CDR3 length: 18 residues. The germline gives CDR1 MNHEY, CDR2 SVGEGT. The CDR3 protein is CASSGGLAGAPTRYEQYF. The CDR3, as DNA: TGTGCCAGCAGTGGCGGACTAGCGGGAGCCCCTACACGCTACGAGCAGTACTTC.

Many counts were recorded for this clonotype. The V call is TRBV6-5, the J call TRBJ1-2, with D possibly TRBD1 on 5 matching bases. V was cut by 2 bases and J by 8 bases, with 9 bases left in between. The CDR3 is 12 amino acids. Germline lookup yields CDR1 MNHEY and CDR2 SVGAGI. The CDR3 nucleotides read TGTGCCAGCAGTTACAGGGGACTCGGCTACACCTTC. It codes for CASSYRGLGYTF.

This clonotype was picked up many times. CDR3 bases: TGTGCCAGCACCATCTTGGTCGCCCAACCTCAAGAGACCCAGTACTTC. The encoded protein is CASTILVAQPQETQYF. The V and J genes are TRBV7-6 and TRBJ2-5; no definite D call. V lost 7 bases and J 2 bases, leaving 20 bases between the germline ends. Per the germline V gene, CDR1 is SGHVS and CDR2 is FNYEAQ. The CDR3 spans 16 residues.

V and J are TRBV10-3 and TRBJ2-1; 12 bases match TRBD2. V lost 8 bases and J lost 8; bases outside the gene matches: 10. The germline CDR1 and CDR2 sequences are ENHRY and SYGVKD. This CDR3 has 15 amino acids. This CDR3 is CAIRGLTSGSDEQFF. CDR3 coding DNA: TGTGCCATCCGAGGGCTGACTAGCGGGAGTGATGAGCAGTTCTTC.

There are many counts of this clonotype. CDR3 nucleotides: TGTGCCAGCAGTTACCAGCGGGGGGCAGAGACCCAGTACTTC. It codes for CASSYQRGAETQYF. The V and J genes are TRBV6-5 and TRBJ2-5; 9 bases line up with TRBD2. V shed 2 bases and J 4 bases; nucleotides not matched to a gene: 2. The CDR3 covers 14 residues. Germline CDR1 reads MNHEY; CDR2 reads SVGAGI.

This clonotype was seen repeatedly, ten times or more. The chain is built from TRBV5-1 and TRBJ1-1; D gene unclear. V lost 2 bases to trimming and J lost 7 bases, with 18 bases between them. There are 15 residues in the CDR3. Germline CDR1 SGHRS, CDR2 YFSETQ. CDR3 loop: CASSFSGGQRDEAFF. DNA of the CDR3: TGCGCCAGCAGCTTTTCTGGAGGCCAGCGTGATGAAGCTTTCTTT.

Ten or more counts support this clonotype. V gene TRBV12-3 or TRBV12-4 combines with J gene TRBJ1-2, with D unclear. The CDR3 runs 11 residues. V lost 4 bases to trimming and J lost 4 bases, with 4 bases between them. In nucleotides, the CDR3 is TGTGCCAGCAGTTCGGGCTATGGCTACACCTTC. Translation gives CASSSGYGYTF.

On this clonotype: Germline is not matched at one junction end, which may reflect a read error. The rearrangement joins TRBV4-3 to TRBJ1-2, with D tentatively TRBD1 (5 bases). Germline V gene data show CDR1 as LGHNA and CDR2 as YSLEER. This CDR3 region has 15 residues. In DNA form, the CDR3 reads TGCGACAGCAGTCAAGCCCGGACATATAACTATGGCTACACCTTC. Amino acid sequence: CDSSQARTYNYGYTF.

This clonotype was observed at least ten times. The chain employs TRBV6-5 and TRBJ1-5, with D hard to call. V was shortened by 0 bases and J by 2 bases, with 8 bases between the two germline ends. The germline CDR1 and CDR2 sequences are MNHEY and SVGAGI. This CDR3 comprises 15 residues. The CDR3 sequence is CASSYSIFGNQPQHF. CDR3 DNA: TGTGCCAGCAGTTACTCGATTTTTGGCAATCAGCCCCAGCATTTT.

This clonotype was seen repeatedly, ten times or more. This chain joins TRBV14 and TRBJ1-2; TRBD1 aligns across 11 bases. Germline CDR1 reads SGHDN; CDR2 reads FVKESK. The trim removed 4 bases at V and 8 bases at J, leaving 6 bases unmatched. CDR3 length equals 14 residues. DNA for the CDR3: TGTGCCAGCAGCCCCCGGACAGGGGGCGGGGGCTACACCTTC. Translation: CASSPRTGGGGYTF.

V and J are TRBV5-5 and TRBJ2-1, with D uncertain. V was trimmed by 7 bases and J by 0 bases, leaving 14 bases between them. The CDR3 spans 15 residues. CDR1 is SGHKS, CDR2 YYEKEE, per germline (reference sequence). In DNA, the CDR3 is TGTGCCAGCTCTTCGTCTCCAAGCTCCTACAATGAGCAGTTCTTC. This gives the protein CASSSSPSSYNEQFF.

Note on this clonotype: Being one base from a much bigger clone, this may be a read error. V usage is TRBV29-1 and J usage is TRBJ2-5; TRBD2 matches at 7 bases. Germline assignment: CDR1 SQVTM and CDR2 ANQGSEA. The CDR3 loop spans 14 amino acids. CDR3 sequence: CSVGRGVYQETPYF. The CDR3 coding sequence is TGCAGCGTTGGACGGGGGGTGTACCAAGAGACCCCGTACTTC.

This clonotype was observed at least ten times. This sequence joins TRBV7-2 and TRBJ2-5, with D possibly matching TRBD1 (6 bases). Germline values: CDR1 SGHTA, CDR2 FQGNSA. V lost 1 base and J 4 bases, leaving 13 bases between the germline ends. The CDR3 contains 15 residues. The CDR3 spells CASSLGPNRVETQYF. CDR3 nucleotide sequence: TGTGCCAGCAGCTTAGGGCCAAACAGGGTAGAGACCCAGTACTTC.

This clonotype was counted many times. The chain recombines TRBV4-3 with TRBJ1-1, with D maybe TRBD1 (6 bases). The CDR3 is made up of 13 amino acids. Germline CDR1 and CDR2: LGHNA and YSLEER. V was clipped by 6 bases and J by 1 base, with 9 bases between them. CDR3 protein: CASSRTANTEAFF. CDR3 DNA: TGCGCCAGCAGTCGGACAGCGAACACTGAAGCTTTCTTT.

In this sample, this clonotype turned up many times. The rearrangement uses TRBV13 and TRBJ1-3; D gene ambiguous. V lost 5 bases to trimming and J lost 5 bases, with 13 bases between them. The CDR3 spans 14 residues. Germline-derived CDR1 and CDR2 are PRHDT and FYEKMQ (reference sequence). CDR3 protein: CASSPVGFRNTIYF. In DNA form, the CDR3 reads TGTGCCAGCAGCCCCGTCGGCTTTAGAAACACCATATATTTT.

This clonotype showed up many times. This chain uses TRBV9 with TRBJ2-1, with D uncertain. Germline CDR1 SGDLS, CDR2 YYNGEE. V was cut by 0 bases and J by 10 bases, with 8 bases left in between. The CDR3 sequence is 12 residues long. The CDR3 bases are TGTGCCAGCAGCGTAGCTGTTGGGGAGCAGTTCTTC. Translating gives CASSVAVGEQFF.

This clonotype was observed many times. The rearrangement joins TRBV24-1 to TRBJ2-3; the match to TRBD1 covers 9 bases. The CDR3 covers 16 residues. Trimming removed 3 bases from V and 2 bases from J; junction bases left unmatched: 5. Germline values: CDR1 KGHDR, CDR2 SFDVKD. CDR3: CATSDGGQGHTDTQYF. The CDR3 DNA reads as TGTGCCACCAGTGATGGGGGACAGGGTCACACAGATACGCAGTATTTT.

This clonotype came up many times. J is TRBJ1-1 and V is TRBV4-2, with D perhaps TRBD1 (6 bases). CDR1 and CDR2 (germline): LGHNA, YNFKEQ. The length of the CDR3 is 15 residues. V lost 5 bases to trimming and J lost 2 bases, with 15 bases between them. CDR3 region: CASSYGQTTNTEAFF. For the CDR3, the DNA is TGTGCCAGCAGCTACGGACAGACTACTAACACTGAAGCTTTCTTT.

This clonotype was recorded many times. The chain employs TRBV7-2 and TRBJ2-7, with 11 nucleotides matching TRBD2. This CDR3 comprises 16 residues. J was trimmed by 3 bases and V by 5 bases; bases with no gene match: 9. Germline CDR1 reads SGHTA; CDR2 reads FQGNSA. The CDR3 DNA reads TGTGCCAGCAGCCGATCCGGGACTAGCGGATACTACGAGCAGTACTTC. This translates into CASSRSGTSGYYEQYF.

This clonotype was picked up many times. The genes are TRBV20-1 and TRBJ1-1; no definite D call. The CDR3 totals 15 residues. Germline-derived CDR1 and CDR2 are DFQATT and SNEGSKA (reference sequence). The V end lost 1 base, the J end lost 3 bases, and 15 bases lay between the germline ends. The CDR3 DNA follows: TGCAGTGCTAGAGTTCAGGCGGGCGCGGACACTGAAGCTTTCTTT. This codes for CSARVQAGADTEAFF.

This clonotype has a count of ten or more. The V gene is TRBV20-1, the J gene TRBJ2-1, with D unclear. Trimming shortened V by 2 bases and J by 8 bases, and 13 bases separated the two germline ends. CDR1 is DFQATT, CDR2 SNEGSKA, per germline (reference sequence). This CDR3 has 13 residues. The CDR3 protein is CSARRPSFDEQFF. CDR3 in DNA: TGCAGTGCTAGACGGCCTAGTTTCGATGAGCAGTTCTTC.

The genes are TRBV2 and TRBJ2-3; D gene unclear. The CDR3 runs to 16 residues. Per the germline V gene, CDR1 is SNHLY and CDR2 is FYNNEI. V lost 2 bases and J lost 0, with 12 bases in between. This CDR3 is CASSERATRSTDTQYF. The CDR3 DNA sequence: TGTGCCAGCAGTGAAAGGGCTACCCGTAGCACAGATACGCAGTATTTT. Combining the CDR3 with reference TRBV2 and TRBJ2-3 gives the whole variable domain EPEVTQTPSHQVTQMGQEVILRCVPISNHLYFYWYRQILGQKVEFLVSFYNNEISEKSEIFDDQFSVERPDGSNFTLKIRSTKLEDSAMYFCASSERATRSTDTQYFGPGTRLTVL.

This clonotype was detected many times. V usage is TRBV7-2 and J usage is TRBJ1-5; a weak D match, TRBD1 (5 bases). V was pared by 5 bases and J by 0 bases, with 14 bases between. The CDR3 runs 16 residues. Germline values: CDR1 SGHTA, CDR2 FQGNSA. The CDR3 DNA sequence: TGTGCCAGCAGCCCATTGGGGGTCTTTAGCAATCAGCCCCAGCATTTT. It translates to CASSPLGVFSNQPQHF.

This clonotype came up many times. This chain uses TRBV5-1 with TRBJ1-4, with unresolved D. Germline CDR1 reads SGHRS; CDR2 reads YFSETQ. The CDR3 is 17 amino acids. V gave up 0 bases and J gave up 6 bases, with 18 bases separating them. The CDR3 coding sequence is TGCGCCAGCAGCTTGGGACGCCTCCCACGACGTGATGAAAAACTGTTTTTT. Amino acids: CASSLGRLPRRDEKLFF.

Notes on this clonotype: Its ends do not fully match the called genes, so a read error is possible. The chain combines TRBV24-1 with TRBJ2-5, with a tentative D call TRBD1 (6 bases). The CDR3 has 17 residues. Germline V CDR1 and CDR2: KGHDR, SFDVKD. The CDR3 coding sequence is TGTGCCACCAGTGATTCCCCCGGGACAAGGATCAAAGAGAACCAGTACTTC. This encodes CATSDSPGTRIKENQYF.